The present T cell receptor (beta chain) was sequenced within a study of shared clonotypes between healthy human individuals. The V segment lost 4 bases and the J segment 1 base; nucleotides outside the gene matches: 5. Per the germline V gene, CDR1 is SGDLS and CDR2 is YYNGEE. The CDR3 runs to 14 residues. The data were produced by immunoSEQ multiplex PCR, yet TCRdb's version contains in-frame clones alone and is incomplete. This table has a few hundred thousand clones, around 86% appearing once. This chain uses TRBV9 with TRBJ2-7, with TRBD2 matching over 7 bases. The receptor comes from a young man in good health. The sample consisted of memory CD8+ T cells sorted from blood. Sample subset: CD45RO+ cells pooled with CCR7-negative TemRA cells. CDR3 in DNA: TGTGCCAGCAGCCCAACTAGCGCGTCCTACGAGCAGTACTTC. Amino acids: CASSPTSASYEQYF.